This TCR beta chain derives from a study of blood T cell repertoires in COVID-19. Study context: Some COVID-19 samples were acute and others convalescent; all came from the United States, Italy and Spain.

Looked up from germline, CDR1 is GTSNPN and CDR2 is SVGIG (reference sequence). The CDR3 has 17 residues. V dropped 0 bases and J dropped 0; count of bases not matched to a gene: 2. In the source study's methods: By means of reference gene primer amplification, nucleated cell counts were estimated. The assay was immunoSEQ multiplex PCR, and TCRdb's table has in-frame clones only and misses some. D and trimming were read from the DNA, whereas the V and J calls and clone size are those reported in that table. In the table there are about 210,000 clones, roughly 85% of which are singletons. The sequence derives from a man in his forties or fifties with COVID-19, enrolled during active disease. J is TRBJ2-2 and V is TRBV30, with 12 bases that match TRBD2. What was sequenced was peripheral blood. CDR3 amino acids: CAWSVLAGGPNTGELFF. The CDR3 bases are TGTGCCTGGAGTGTACTAGCGGGGGGTCCGAACACCGGGGAGCTGTTTTTT.